The source of this T cell receptor beta chain is a study of cytomegalovirus exposure and HLA in healthy donors. Findings of the study overall: In a later analysis, V- and J-gene trimming of beta chains associated with a DCLRE1C missense variant, replicated independently. Common viral pathogens seemed to be connected with several of the most significant clusters, according to a later analysis. Among the CMV-associated chains, three were confirmed in vitro as specific for CMV antigens.

With regard to this clone: Its target is not known.

Likely unrecorded immune exposures existed in these nominally healthy donors. The PCR used 60 Vbeta and 13 Jbeta primers. Here immunoSEQ multiplex PCR was the method, and the copy in TCRdb shows in-frame clones only, minus some. The sample lists some 80,000 clones; 62% were seen once. The receptor's source is a male donor in good health and CMV-seropositive. The specimen was PBMCs.

The CDR3 DNA sequence: TGTGCCAGCAGTTTATACAGGGGGGGGTCCGGCAATCAGCCCCAGCATTTT. Amino acids: CASSLYRGGSGNQPQHF. The chain employs TRBV28 and TRBJ1-5; 8 bases fit TRBD1. Germline CDR1 and CDR2: MDHEN and SYDVKM. V shed 1 base, J shed 2 bases, and the junction held 7 bases outside the gene matches. The CDR3 length is 17 residues.